This is a list of T cell receptor beta chains from one sample in a study of T cells in Graves' hyperthyroidism and ophthalmopathy. TCRdb re-called the multiplex PCR reads through MiXCR, storing one row per CDR3 protein. The sample consists of approximately 95,000 distinct CDR3 sequences, roughly 40% of them appearing once. Sample: peripheral blood or thyroid tissue (not recorded which). The receptor source for this set is a woman in her 30s with Graves' hyperthyroidism. Both conserved end residues are part of each CDR3. The D gene is left open where the match is weak. Rows may omit the clone size; those that give it use once, few, many or a size class.

D gene: NA; V gene: TRBV5-1; clone size: many; J gene: TRBJ2-7; CDR3 protein: CASSARQTGIYEQYF; CDR3 DNA: TGCGCCAGCAGCGCCCGACAGACAGGAATCTACGAGCAGTACTTC
D gene: TRBD2; V gene: TRBV7-3; clone size: NA; J gene: TRBJ2-1; CDR3 protein: CASSRTSGTHNEQFF; CDR3 DNA: TGTGCCAGCAGCAGAACTAGCGGGACACACAATGAGCAGTTCTTC
D gene: NA; V gene: TRBV19; clone size: many; J gene: TRBJ1-1; CDR3 protein: CASSFPRGGTEAFF; CDR3 DNA: TGTGCCAGTAGTTTCCCCCGGGGTGGAACTGAAGCTTTCTTT
D gene: TRBD2; V gene: TRBV7-9; clone size: many; J gene: TRBJ2-7; CDR3 protein: CASSPLGRGRAHEQYF; CDR3 DNA: TGTGCCAGCAGCCCACTGGGACGCGGGAGGGCCCACGAGCAGTACTTC
D gene: NA; V gene: TRBV12-3/TRBV12-4; clone size: few; J gene: TRBJ2-6; CDR3 protein: CASSPMSSGANVLTF; CDR3 DNA: TGTGCCAGCAGCCCCATGAGCTCTGGGGCCAACGTCCTGACTTTC
D gene: NA; V gene: TRBV6-6; clone size: many; J gene: TRBJ1-1; CDR3 protein: CASSYSLMNTEAFF; CDR3 DNA: TGTGCCAGCAGTTACAGTTTGATGAACACTGAAGCTTTCTTT
D gene: TRBD1; V gene: TRBV5-1; clone size: many; J gene: TRBJ2-6; CDR3 protein: CASMAGGSGANVLTF; CDR3 DNA: TGCGCCAGCATGGCAGGGGGTTCTGGGGCCAACGTCCTGACTTTC
D gene: NA; V gene: TRBV6-6; clone size: many; J gene: TRBJ2-5; CDR3 protein: CASSYRAPWIETQYF; CDR3 DNA: TGTGCCAGCAGTTACCGGGCTCCTTGGATCGAGACCCAGTACTTC
D gene: TRBD2; V gene: TRBV11-2; clone size: many; J gene: TRBJ2-5; CDR3 protein: CASSLLAGGPETQYF; CDR3 DNA: TGTGCCAGCAGCCTACTAGCGGGAGGGCCAGAGACCCAGTACTTC
D gene: NA; V gene: TRBV24-1; clone size: NA; J gene: TRBJ1-2; CDR3 protein: CATSLDKHYGYTF; CDR3 DNA: TGTGCCACCAGCCTGGACAAGCACTATGGCTACACCTTC
D gene: NA; V gene: TRBV15; clone size: once; J gene: TRBJ2-5; CDR3 protein: CATSREDRSREETQYF; CDR3 DNA: TGTGCCACCAGCAGAGAAGATAGGTCGAGGGAAGAGACCCAGTACTTC
D gene: NA; V gene: TRBV27; clone size: many; J gene: TRBJ2-5; CDR3 protein: CASSLQGETQYF; CDR3 DNA: TGTGCCAGCAGTCTGCAGGGAGAGACCCAGTACTTC
D gene: NA; V gene: TRBV20-1; clone size: many; J gene: TRBJ1-4; CDR3 protein: CSVQGFFNEKLFF; CDR3 DNA: TGCAGTGTTCAGGGTTTCTTTAATGAAAAACTGTTTTTT
D gene: TRBD1; V gene: TRBV3-1; clone size: many; J gene: TRBJ1-6; CDR3 protein: CASSLYQGGRNSPLHF; CDR3 DNA: TGTGCCAGCAGCCTCTATCAGGGGGGCAGAAATTCACCCCTCCACTTT
D gene: NA; V gene: TRBV6-1; clone size: NA; J gene: TRBJ2-7; CDR3 protein: CASNSDRAFYEQYF; CDR3 DNA: TGTGCCAGCAACAGCGATAGGGCCTTCTACGAGCAGTACTTC
D gene: TRBD1; V gene: TRBV5-5; clone size: many; J gene: TRBJ2-7; CDR3 protein: CASSEAGTGWYEQYF; CDR3 DNA: TGTGCCAGCAGCGAAGCCGGGACAGGGTGGTACGAGCAGTACTTC
D gene: NA; V gene: TRBV20-1; clone size: many; J gene: TRBJ2-5; CDR3 protein: CSATNRQRLVQETQYF; CDR3 DNA: TGCAGTGCTACCAACCGACAACGACTAGTCCAAGAGACCCAGTACTTC
D gene: NA; V gene: TRBV5-1; clone size: NA; J gene: TRBJ1-3; CDR3 protein: CASSLVSGANTIYF; CDR3 DNA: TGCGCCAGCAGCTTGGTCTCCGGAGCGAACACCATATATTTT
D gene: NA; V gene: TRBV6-5; clone size: many; J gene: TRBJ1-1; CDR3 protein: CASRGGVRNTEAFF; CDR3 DNA: TGTGCCAGCAGGGGTGGCGTAAGGAACACTGAAGCTTTCTTT
D gene: NA; V gene: TRBV7-9; clone size: many; J gene: TRBJ2-3; CDR3 protein: CASRGGGAATDTQYF; CDR3 DNA: TGTGCCAGCAGGGGAGGGGGCGCCGCCACAGATACGCAGTATTTT
D gene: NA; V gene: TRBV18; clone size: NA; J gene: TRBJ1-2; CDR3 protein: CASSPFYGYTF; CDR3 DNA: TGTGCCAGCTCACCTTTCTATGGCTACACCTTC
D gene: NA; V gene: TRBV9; clone size: many; J gene: TRBJ2-7; CDR3 protein: CASSVGSGNSYEQYF; CDR3 DNA: TGTGCCAGCAGCGTAGGGTCAGGGAACTCCTACGAGCAGTACTTC
D gene: TRBD1; V gene: TRBV20-1; clone size: few; J gene: TRBJ2-7; CDR3 protein: CSARTGHILYEQYF; CDR3 DNA: TGCAGTGCTAGGACAGGGCATATCTTGTACGAGCAGTACTTC